The 8 T cell receptor beta chains given below trace back to one sample, sequenced in a study of cytomegalovirus exposure and HLA in healthy donors. PCR employed 60 Vbeta and 13 Jbeta primers. The protocol was immunoSEQ multiplex PCR, while the TCRdb copy is restricted to in-frame clones and leaves out a portion. The table includes about 120,000 clones, more than 60% detected once. Sequenced sample: PBMCs. All receptors come from a man aged 35 to 55 in good health and CMV-seropositive.

The gene calls are TRBV11-2 and TRBJ1-1; D gene unclear. Germline V gene data show CDR1 as SGHAT and CDR2 as FQNNGV. With 3 bases removed from V and 0 bases from J, the gap between germline ends came to 5 bases. The CDR3 covers 13 residues. CDR3 bases: TGTGCCAGCAGCTTGTCCATGAACACTGAAGCTTTCTTT. Residues: CASSLSMNTEAFF.

The V and J genes are TRBV7-3 and TRBJ2-2; TRBD1 is a possible D gene (5 bases). The CDR3 has 16 amino acids. V lost 6 bases, J lost 3 bases, and 17 bases lay in between. Germline V CDR1 and CDR2: SGHTA, FQGTGA. Written as DNA, the CDR3 is TGTGCCAGCAGTCCCCAGGGATTTCCGGACACCGGGGAGCTGTTTTTT. This sequence encodes CASSPQGFPDTGELFF.

This clone was counted once. The genes are TRBV6-5 and TRBJ1-5; 7 bases fit TRBD1. V dropped 5 bases and J dropped 2; count of bases not matched to a gene: 6. CDR1 is MNHEY, CDR2 SVGAGI, per germline. The CDR3 is 15 amino acids. In DNA, the CDR3 is TGTGCCAGCAGTCCCCAGGGGGGAGGCAATCAGCCCCAGCATTTT. Protein product: CASSPQGGGNQPQHF.

This chain links TRBV28 with TRBJ2-5; 9 bases fit TRBD2. With 9 bases clipped from V and 2 bases from J, the junction kept 4 bases outside the gene matches. The CDR3 extends over 13 amino acids. Germline loops: CDR1 MDHEN, CDR2 SYDVKM. The CDR3 region has the DNA TGTGCCAGTAGCGGGGGAGTTCAAGAGACCCAGTACTTC. Protein sequence: CASSGGVQETQYF.

The rearrangement uses TRBV7-9 and TRBJ1-3; no clear D gene. CDR1 is SEHNR and CDR2 is FQNEAQ in the germline V gene (reference sequence). CDR3 length: 15 residues. Trimming left V 5 bases short and J 2 bases short, with 13 bases between. CDR3 coding DNA: TGTGCCAGCAGCCCTAGGAACTCGGCTGGAAACACCATATATTTT. As protein: CASSPRNSAGNTIYF.

The chain employs TRBV7-2 and TRBJ2-7, with 8 bases identical to TRBD1. The germline V gene has CDR1 SGHTA and CDR2 FQGNSA. The CDR3 runs 15 residues. V shed 5 bases, J shed 9 bases, and the junction held 15 bases outside the gene matches. The CDR3 DNA follows: TGTGCCAGCAGCCGAGGCGCGACAGGGGTAAGATGGCAGTACTTC. Its protein product is CASSRGATGVRWQYF.

This clone has only one observation. This chain links TRBV4-1 with TRBJ2-7, with 7 bases that match TRBD2. Germline CDR1 MGHRA, CDR2 YSYEKL. The CDR3 length is 16 residues. V dropped 0 bases and J dropped 3; count of bases not matched to a gene: 8. The CDR3 DNA reads TGCGCCAGCAGCCAAGATGGTCTAGCGGATGGCTACGAGCAGTACTTC. Translating it yields CASSQDGLADGYEQYF.

The rearrangement links TRBV10-1 to TRBJ2-1; 12 nucleotides match TRBD2. With V trimmed by 8 bases and J by 5 bases, 4 bases remained unmatched. This CDR3 contains 14 residues. Germline CDR1 and CDR2: WNHNN and SYGVQD (reference sequence). The CDR3 region is CASSASGGDNEQFF. The CDR3, as DNA: TGCGCCAGCTCCGCTAGCGGGGGGGACAATGAGCAGTTCTTC.